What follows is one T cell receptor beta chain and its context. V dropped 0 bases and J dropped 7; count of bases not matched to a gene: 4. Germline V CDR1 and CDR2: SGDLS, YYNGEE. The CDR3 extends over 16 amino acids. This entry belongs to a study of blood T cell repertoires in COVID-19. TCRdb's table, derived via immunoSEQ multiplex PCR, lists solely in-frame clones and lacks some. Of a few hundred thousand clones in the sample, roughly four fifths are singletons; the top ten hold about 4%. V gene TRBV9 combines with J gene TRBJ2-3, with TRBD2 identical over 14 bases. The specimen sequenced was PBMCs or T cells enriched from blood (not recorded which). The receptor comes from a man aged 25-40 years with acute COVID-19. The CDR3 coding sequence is TGTGCCAGCAGCGTAGCGGGACTAGCGGGAGATTATACGCAGTATTTT. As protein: CASSVAGLAGDYTQYF.